Sequencing of this T cell receptor beta chain was carried out in a study of shared clonotypes between healthy human individuals. CDR1 SGHAT and CDR2 FQNNGV come from the germline V gene. The CDR3 runs to 16 residues. V lost 1 base and J lost 1; bases outside the gene matches: 4. Comments on this clone: Its specificity is not known. In the same sample, other DNA sequences code for this CDR3.

Regarding the study as a whole: Apart from blood, nothing was sampled; tissue repertoires likely differ. When compared with the clonotypes that were shared by all four sorted-subset donors, the non-shared clonotypes turned out to have lower generation probabilities.

In the authors' methods: There were no quality scores in the junction-only immunoSEQ sequences, so filtering differed. Sequenced by immunoSEQ multiplex PCR; TCRdb stores in-frame clones only, minus some. V, J and clone size are taken as reported in that table, and D and trimming were inferred from the DNA itself. The data hold a few hundred thousand clones, with 74% observed a single time. Each donor was a Caucasian adult residing in Nashville, Tennessee. This TCR came from a man aged 30 to 39 in good health. The sequencing input was memory CD4+ T cells sorted from blood. The subset: CD45RA-negative fraction. V usage is TRBV11-2 and J usage is TRBJ2-7; 10 nucleotides align to TRBD1. The CDR3: CASSLGGTGASYEQYF. The DNA of the CDR3 is TGTGCCAGCAGCTTAGGCGGGACAGGGGCTTCCTACGAGCAGTACTTC.